These T cell receptor beta chains were read from a single sample in a study of blood T cell repertoires in COVID-19. Only in-frame clones appear in the TCRdb table, and some are missing; sequencing was by immunoSEQ multiplex PCR. The data show about 250,000 clones, around 88% seen once. The sequencing input was peripheral blood. The receptors originated from a man older than 75 with acute or convalescent COVID-19. CDR3s include the opening cysteine and the closing phenylalanine or tryptophan. Each record gives: clone size, CDR3 length, J gene, D gene, V gene, CDR3 protein, CDR3 DNA. A D gene is named only where the DNA matches it firmly. The listing skips clone size in some rows; elsewhere it reads once, few, many or a size class.

.	12	TRBJ1-5	.	TRBV28	CASWSLNQPQHF	TGTGCCAGTTGGAGCCTCAATCAGCCCCAGCATTTT
.	15	TRBJ2-3	TRBD2	TRBV25-1	CASSPLAGGLNTQYF	TGTGCCAGCAGTCCCCTAGCGGGGGGGCTTAATACGCAGTATTTT
.	15	TRBJ2-3	.	TRBV11-3	CASRDTKSSTDTQYF	TGTGCCAGCAGGGACACCAAGAGTTCCACAGATACGCAGTATTTT
.	14	TRBJ1-2	.	TRBV5-4	CASSQLQGNYGYTF	TGTGCCAGCAGCCAATTACAGGGAAACTATGGCTACACCTTC
few	15	TRBJ2-1	.	TRBV6-5	CASKGLAEAYNEQFF	TGTGCCAGCAAAGGTCTGGCGGAGGCCTACAATGAGCAGTTCTTC
.	14	TRBJ2-7	.	TRBV14	CASSQSAAGLEQYF	TGTGCCAGCAGCCAAAGTGCGGCTGGTCTCGAGCAGTACTTC
once	16	TRBJ1-1	.	TRBV5-1	CASSLDTTGVNTEAFF	TGCGCCAGCAGCTTGGATACGACCGGGGTGAACACTGAAGCTTTCTTT
.	14	TRBJ2-7	.	TRBV6-2/TRBV6-3	CASSYAGSSYEQYF	TGTGCCAGCAGTTACGCGGGGAGCTCCTACGAGCAGTACTTC
.	14	TRBJ2-1	TRBD1	TRBV6-6	CASKGTGEDNEQFF	TGTGCCAGCAAGGGGACAGGGGAGGACAATGAGCAGTTCTTC
.	15	TRBJ1-5	.	TRBV5-4	CASSLAPQSNQPQHF	TGTGCCAGCAGCTTGGCCCCGCAGAGCAATCAGCCCCAGCATTTT
.	16	TRBJ1-4	TRBD1	TRBV19	CASSSGQGRANEKLFF	TGTGCCAGTAGTTCCGGACAGGGGAGGGCTAATGAAAAACTGTTTTTT
.	15	TRBJ2-5	TRBD1	TRBV11-3	CASSLGTGGGETQYF	TGTGCCAGCAGCTTGGGGACAGGGGGCGGAGAGACCCAGTACTTC
.	15	TRBJ1-4	TRBD1	TRBV7-2	CASSSTGFTNEKLFF	TGTGCCAGCAGCTCGACAGGGTTTACTAATGAAAAACTGTTTTTT
.	15	TRBJ1-2	TRBD1	TRBV19	CASSIRPGQDYGYTF	TGTGCCAGTAGTATCCGTCCGGGACAGGACTATGGCTACACCTTC
.	13	TRBJ2-7	TRBD1	TRBV2	CASSDRGRYEQYF	TGTGCCAGCAGCGACAGGGGGCGTTACGAGCAGTACTTC
few	14	TRBJ1-2	.	TRBV16	CASRRQSTSYGYTF	TGTGCCAGCAGACGACAGTCCACCAGCTATGGCTACACCTTC
.	15	TRBJ2-7	TRBD1	TRBV7-3	CASSQLQGARYEQYF	TGTGCCAGCAGCCAACTCCAGGGGGCGCGATACGAGCAGTACTTC
.	15	TRBJ2-7	TRBD1	TRBV5-1	CASSWGKGGSYEQYF	TGCGCCAGCAGCTGGGGAAAAGGGGGCAGCTACGAGCAGTACTTC
few	15	TRBJ1-6	TRBD1	TRBV7-2	CASSLEGGTGRALHF	TGTGCCAGCAGCTTAGAGGGAGGGACAGGGAGAGCCCTCCACTTT
.	13	TRBJ1-2	TRBD1	TRBV7-2	CASSLDRGYGYTF	TGTGCCAGCAGCTTAGACAGGGGGTATGGCTACACCTTC
.	14	TRBJ1-1	.	TRBV18	CASSPPEGGFEAFF	TGTGCCAGCTCACCACCGGAGGGAGGTTTTGAAGCTTTCTTT
.	14	TRBJ1-6	.	TRBV27	CASRYGRENSPLHF	TGTGCCAGCAGGTACGGCAGGGAAAATTCACCCCTCCACTTT
.	11	TRBJ2-7	.	TRBV4-1	CASSQDLEQYF	TGCGCCAGCAGCCAAGACCTCGAGCAGTACTTC
once	14	TRBJ1-2	TRBD1	TRBV2	CASRSGGVGYGYTF	TGTGCCAGCAGGTCAGGGGGAGTGGGCTATGGCTACACCTTC
once	14	TRBJ1-3	TRBD1	TRBV19	CASSVTGTGNTIYF	TGTGCCAGTAGTGTGACAGGGACTGGAAACACCATATATTTT
.	15	TRBJ2-3	.	TRBV11-2	CASSLFDYTTDTQYF	TGTGCCAGCAGCTTATTTGACTACACCACAGATACGCAGTATTTT
once	11	TRBJ1-2	.	TRBV6-5	CASRGLYGYTF	TGTGCCAGCAGGGGACTCTATGGCTACACCTTC